The T cell receptor beta chain under discussion was sequenced for a study of control samples from healthy donors and cancer patients. The CDR3 has 14 amino acids. The V and J ends lost 2 bases and 6 bases respectively, with 14 bases between them. Per germline, CDR1 SGHTA and CDR2 FQGNSA. Libraries were prepared by immunoSEQ multiplex PCR; TCRdb keeps only in-frame clonotypes and omits some of them. There are approximately 84,000 clones in the sample; roughly four fifths occur only once, and approximately 9.8% lies in the top ten. The origin of this receptor is a woman aged 55-70 years in good health. The chain is built from TRBV7-2 and TRBJ2-7; a weak D match, TRBD1 (6 bases). Sequenced sample: blood. The CDR3 DNA reads TGTGCCAGCAGCTTACGTTGGGGGCAAGTCGAGCAGTACTTC. Protein: CASSLRWGQVEQYF.